Listed here are 4 T cell receptor beta chains from one sample, sequenced in a study of cytomegalovirus exposure and HLA in healthy donors. It was with 60 Vbeta and 13 Jbeta primers that the PCR ran. Sequencing used immunoSEQ multiplex PCR; TCRdb keeps in-frame clones, though not all of them. The sample carries approximately 110,000 clones, around 80% recorded once. The sample comprised PBMCs. The receptors originated from a man aged 25-40 years in good health and CMV-seropositive.

The chain is built from TRBV29-1 and TRBJ2-3, with a weak D call TRBD1 (6 bases). V was cut by 0 bases and J by 0 bases, with 13 bases left in between. The CDR3 length is 16 residues. Germline loops: CDR1 SQVTM, CDR2 ANQGSEA. In DNA, the CDR3 is TGCAGCGTTGAAGATAGGTACGGGACAAGCACAGATACGCAGTATTTT. Protein sequence: CSVEDRYGTSTDTQYF.

The CDR3 nucleotides are TGTGCCAGCAGAACCCGTCTAGCGGAAGAGACCCAGTACTTC. Amino acid sequence: CASRTRLAEETQYF. V gene TRBV7-2 combines with J gene TRBJ2-5; 7 positions agree with TRBD2. Germline V CDR1 and CDR2: SGHTA, FQGNSA. J gave up 3 bases and V 6 bases, and 7 bases lay outside the gene matches. The CDR3 covers 14 residues.

The genes are TRBV7-9 and TRBJ1-1, with D possibly matching TRBD1 (5 bases). The CDR3 totals 16 residues. In germline, CDR1 is SEHNR, CDR2 FQNEAQ (reference sequence). Trimming shortened V by 5 bases and J by 1 base, and 17 bases separated the two germline ends. The CDR3 DNA is TGTGCCAGCAGCCCCCGGGGCGGGGTGGGGAACACTGAAGCTTTCTTT. Translation: CASSPRGGVGNTEAFF.

The chain couples TRBV13 to TRBJ1-5; 9 nucleotides align to TRBD1. Germline-derived CDR1 and CDR2 are PRHDT and FYEKMQ (reference sequence). V gave up 8 bases and J gave up 5 bases; unmatched junction bases: 13. The CDR3 has 16 residues. CDR3 coding DNA: TGTGCCAGCCCAACACCGGACAGGGGTAGAGATCAGCCCCAGCATTTT. Protein sequence: CASPTPDRGRDQPQHF. Using reference TRBV13 and TRBJ1-5 for the parts outside the CDR3, the full variable domain is AAGVIQSPRHLIKEKRETATLKCYPIPRHDTVYWYQQGPGQDPQFLISFYEKMQSDKGSIPDRFSAQQFSDYHSELNMSSLELGDSALYFCASPTPDRGRDQPQHFGDGTRLSIL.